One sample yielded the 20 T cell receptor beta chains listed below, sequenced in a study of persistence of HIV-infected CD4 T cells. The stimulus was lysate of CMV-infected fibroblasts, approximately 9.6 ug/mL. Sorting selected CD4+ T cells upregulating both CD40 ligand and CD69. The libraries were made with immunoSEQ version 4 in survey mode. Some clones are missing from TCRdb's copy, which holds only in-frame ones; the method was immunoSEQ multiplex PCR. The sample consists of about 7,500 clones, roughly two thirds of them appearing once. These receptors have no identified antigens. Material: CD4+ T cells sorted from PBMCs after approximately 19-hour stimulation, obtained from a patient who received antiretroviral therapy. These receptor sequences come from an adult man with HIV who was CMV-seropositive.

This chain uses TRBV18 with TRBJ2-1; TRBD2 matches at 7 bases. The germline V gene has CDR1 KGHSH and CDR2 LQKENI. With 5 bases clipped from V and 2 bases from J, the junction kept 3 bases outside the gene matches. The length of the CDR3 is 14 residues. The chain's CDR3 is CASSALAAYNEQFF. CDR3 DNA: TGTGCCAGCTCAGCTCTAGCGGCCTACAATGAGCAGTTCTTC.

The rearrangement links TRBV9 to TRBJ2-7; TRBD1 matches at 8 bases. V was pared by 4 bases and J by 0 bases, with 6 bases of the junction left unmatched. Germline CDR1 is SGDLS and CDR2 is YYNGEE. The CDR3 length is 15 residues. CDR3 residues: CASSSGQASSYEQYF. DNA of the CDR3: TGTGCCAGCAGCTCGGGACAGGCGAGCTCCTACGAGCAGTACTTC.

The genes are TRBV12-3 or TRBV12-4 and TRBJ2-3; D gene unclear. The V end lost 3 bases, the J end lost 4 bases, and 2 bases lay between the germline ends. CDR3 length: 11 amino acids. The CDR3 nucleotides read TGTGCCAGCAGTTTCGCAGATACGCAGTATTTT. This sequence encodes CASSFADTQYF.

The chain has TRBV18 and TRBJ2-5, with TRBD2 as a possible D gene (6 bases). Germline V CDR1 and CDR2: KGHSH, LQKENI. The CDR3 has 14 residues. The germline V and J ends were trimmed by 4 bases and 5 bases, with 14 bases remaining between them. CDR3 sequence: CASSRDGGRETQYF. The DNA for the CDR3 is TGTGCCAGCTCACGAGACGGGGGTCGGGAGACCCAGTACTTC.

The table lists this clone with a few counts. CDR3 in amino acids: CASSISGEGAYGYTF. CDR3 DNA sequence: TGTGCCAGTAGTATATCGGGGGAAGGGGCCTATGGCTACACCTTC. The chain recombines TRBV19 with TRBJ1-2, with a weak D call TRBD1 (5 bases). V was cut by 2 bases and J by 4 bases, with 14 bases left in between. Germline CDR1 LNHDA, CDR2 SQIVND (reference sequence). There are 15 residues in the CDR3.

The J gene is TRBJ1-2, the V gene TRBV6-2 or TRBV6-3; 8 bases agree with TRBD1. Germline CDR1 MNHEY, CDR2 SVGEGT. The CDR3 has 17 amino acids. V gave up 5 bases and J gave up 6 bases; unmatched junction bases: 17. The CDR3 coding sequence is TGTGCCAGCAGTGGACAGGGCGGGCGCTCTACGACGCATGGCTACACCTTC. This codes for CASSGQGGRSTTHGYTF.

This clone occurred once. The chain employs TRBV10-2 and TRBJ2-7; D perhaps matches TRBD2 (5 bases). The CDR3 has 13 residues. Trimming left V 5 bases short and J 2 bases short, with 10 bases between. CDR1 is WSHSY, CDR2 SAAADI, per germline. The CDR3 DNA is TGCGCCAGCAGTTCCAACGGGGCCTACGAGCAGTACTTC. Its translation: CASSSNGAYEQYF.

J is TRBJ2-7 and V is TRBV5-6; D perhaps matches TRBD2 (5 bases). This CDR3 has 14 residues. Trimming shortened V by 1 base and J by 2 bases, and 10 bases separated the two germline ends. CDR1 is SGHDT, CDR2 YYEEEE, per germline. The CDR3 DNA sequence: TGTGCCAGCAGCTTGATCGGGAAGGCCTACGAGCAGTACTTC. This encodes CASSLIGKAYEQYF.

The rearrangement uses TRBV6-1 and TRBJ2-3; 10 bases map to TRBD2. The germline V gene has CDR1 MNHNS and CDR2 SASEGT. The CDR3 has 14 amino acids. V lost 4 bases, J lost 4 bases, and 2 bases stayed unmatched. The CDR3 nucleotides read TGTGCCAGCAGTGTAGCGGGGGGCGCAGATACGCAGTATTTT. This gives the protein CASSVAGGADTQYF.

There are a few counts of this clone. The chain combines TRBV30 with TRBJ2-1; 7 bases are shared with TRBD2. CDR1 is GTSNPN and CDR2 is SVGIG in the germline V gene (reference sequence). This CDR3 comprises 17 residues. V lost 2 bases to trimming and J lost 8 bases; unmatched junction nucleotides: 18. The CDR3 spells CAWSRPRGREWIDEQFF. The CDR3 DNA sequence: TGTGCCTGGAGTAGGCCCCGAGGGCGGGAGTGGATCGATGAGCAGTTCTTC. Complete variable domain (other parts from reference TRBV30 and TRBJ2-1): SQTIHQWPATLVQPVGSPLSLECTVEGTSNPNLYWYRQAAGRGLQLLFYSVGIGQISSEVPQNLSASRPQDRQFILSSKKLLLSDSGFYLCAWSRPRGREWIDEQFFGPGTRLTVL.

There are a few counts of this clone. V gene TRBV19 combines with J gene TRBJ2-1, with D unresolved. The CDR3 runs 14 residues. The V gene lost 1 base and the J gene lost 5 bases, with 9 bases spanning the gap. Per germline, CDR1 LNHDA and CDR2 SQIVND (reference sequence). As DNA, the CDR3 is TGTGCCAGTAGTATAGCGAAGGGCAACAATGAGCAGTTCTTC. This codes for CASSIAKGNNEQFF. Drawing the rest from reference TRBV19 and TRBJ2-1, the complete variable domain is DGGITQSPKYLFRKEGQNVTLSCEQNLNHDAMYWYRQDPGQGLRLIYYSQIVNDFQKGDIAEGYSVSREKKESFPLTVTSAQKNPTAFYLCASSIAKGNNEQFFGPGTRLTVL.

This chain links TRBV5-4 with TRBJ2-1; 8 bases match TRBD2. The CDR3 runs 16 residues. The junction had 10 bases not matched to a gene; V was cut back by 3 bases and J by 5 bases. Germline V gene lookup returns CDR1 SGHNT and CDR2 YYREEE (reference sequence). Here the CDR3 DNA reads TGTGCCAGCAGCTCGGGTAGCGGGATAGGCAACAATGAGCAGTTCTTC. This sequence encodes CASSSGSGIGNNEQFF.

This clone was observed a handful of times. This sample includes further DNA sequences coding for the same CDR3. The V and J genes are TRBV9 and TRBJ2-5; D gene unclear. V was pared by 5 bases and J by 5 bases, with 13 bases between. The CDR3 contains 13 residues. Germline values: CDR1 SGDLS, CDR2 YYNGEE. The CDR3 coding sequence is TGTGCCAGCAGTCTCTCGCGTGAGGAGACCCAGTACTTC. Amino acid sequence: CASSLSREETQYF.

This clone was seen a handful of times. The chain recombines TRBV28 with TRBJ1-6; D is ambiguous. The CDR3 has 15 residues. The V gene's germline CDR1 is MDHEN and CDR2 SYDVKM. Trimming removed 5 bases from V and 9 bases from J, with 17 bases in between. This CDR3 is CASSPTRVGSSPLHF. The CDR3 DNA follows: TGTGCCAGCAGTCCTACCCGGGTGGGAAGTTCACCCCTCCACTTT.

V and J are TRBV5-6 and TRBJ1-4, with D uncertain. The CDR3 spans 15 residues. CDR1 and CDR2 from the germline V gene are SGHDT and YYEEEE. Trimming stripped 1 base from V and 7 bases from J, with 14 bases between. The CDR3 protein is CASSLKASDGEKLFF. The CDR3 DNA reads TGTGCCAGCAGCTTGAAGGCATCCGACGGTGAAAAACTGTTTTTT.

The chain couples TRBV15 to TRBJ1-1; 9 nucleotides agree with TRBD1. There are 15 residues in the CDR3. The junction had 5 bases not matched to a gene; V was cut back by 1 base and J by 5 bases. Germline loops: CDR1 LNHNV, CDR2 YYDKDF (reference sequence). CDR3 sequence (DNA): TGTGCCACCAGCAGAGGAGGGACAGGGAGGACTGAAGCTTTCTTT. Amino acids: CATSRGGTGRTEAFF.

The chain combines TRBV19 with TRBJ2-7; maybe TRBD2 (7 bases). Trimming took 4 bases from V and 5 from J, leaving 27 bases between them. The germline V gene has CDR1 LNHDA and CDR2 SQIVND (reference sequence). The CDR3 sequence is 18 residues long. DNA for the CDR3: TGTGCCAGTAGTACTAATAAGAGGGGGGGGACGAAGTGGAACGAGCAGTACTTC. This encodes CASSTNKRGGTKWNEQYF. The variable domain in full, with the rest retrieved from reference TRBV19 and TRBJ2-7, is DGGITQSPKYLFRKEGQNVTLSCEQNLNHDAMYWYRQDPGQGLRLIYYSQIVNDFQKGDIAEGYSVSREKKESFPLTVTSAQKNPTAFYLCASSTNKRGGTKWNEQYFGPGTRLTVT.

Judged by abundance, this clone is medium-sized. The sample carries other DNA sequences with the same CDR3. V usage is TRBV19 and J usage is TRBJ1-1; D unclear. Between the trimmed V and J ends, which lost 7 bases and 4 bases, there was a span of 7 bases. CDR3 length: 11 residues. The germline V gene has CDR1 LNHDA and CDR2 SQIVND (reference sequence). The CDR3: CASMGSTEAFF. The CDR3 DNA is TGTGCCAGTATGGGCAGCACTGAAGCTTTCTTT.

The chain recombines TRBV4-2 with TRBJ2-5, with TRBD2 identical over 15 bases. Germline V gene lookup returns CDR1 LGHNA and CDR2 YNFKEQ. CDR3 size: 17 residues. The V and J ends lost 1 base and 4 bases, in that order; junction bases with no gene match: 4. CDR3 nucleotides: TGTGCCAGCAGCCAAGGGACTAGCGGGGGGGCCGCAGAGACCCAGTACTTC. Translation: CASSQGTSGGAAETQYF.

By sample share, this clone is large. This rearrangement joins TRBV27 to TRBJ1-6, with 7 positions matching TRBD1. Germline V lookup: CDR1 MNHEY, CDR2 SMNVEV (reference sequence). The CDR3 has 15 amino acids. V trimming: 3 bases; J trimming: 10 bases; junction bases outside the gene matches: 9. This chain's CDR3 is CASSFEVRGRSPLHF. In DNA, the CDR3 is TGTGCCAGCAGTTTTGAAGTAAGGGGGCGATCACCCCTCCACTTT.